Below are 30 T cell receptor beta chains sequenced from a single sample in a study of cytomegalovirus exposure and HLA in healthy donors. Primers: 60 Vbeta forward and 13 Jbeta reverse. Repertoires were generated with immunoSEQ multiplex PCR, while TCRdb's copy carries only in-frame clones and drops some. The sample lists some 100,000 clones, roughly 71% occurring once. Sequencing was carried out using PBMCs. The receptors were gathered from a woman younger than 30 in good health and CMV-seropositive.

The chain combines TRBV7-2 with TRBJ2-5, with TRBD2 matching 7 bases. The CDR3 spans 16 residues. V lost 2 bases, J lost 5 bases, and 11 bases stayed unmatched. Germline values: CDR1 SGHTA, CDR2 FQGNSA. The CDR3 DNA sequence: TGTGCCAGCAGCTTAAGGTTTGGGGGGGGAGCTGAGACCCAGTACTTC. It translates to CASSLRFGGGAETQYF. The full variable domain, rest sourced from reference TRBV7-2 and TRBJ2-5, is GAGVSQSPSNKVTEKGKDVELRCDPISGHTALYWYRQSLGQGLEFLIYFQGNSAPDKSGLPSDRFSAERTGGSVSTLTIQRTQQEDSAVYLCASSLRFGGGAETQYFGPGTRLLVL.

CDR3 sequence: CASSLLPGGYNGYTF. For the CDR3, the DNA is TGTGCCAGCAGTTTATTACCAGGGGGCTACAATGGCTACACCTTC. The J gene is TRBJ1-2, the V gene TRBV28, with TRBD1 matching 8 bases. V shed 1 base, J shed 6 bases, and the junction held 7 bases outside the gene matches. In germline, CDR1 is MDHEN, CDR2 SYDVKM. The CDR3 has 15 residues.

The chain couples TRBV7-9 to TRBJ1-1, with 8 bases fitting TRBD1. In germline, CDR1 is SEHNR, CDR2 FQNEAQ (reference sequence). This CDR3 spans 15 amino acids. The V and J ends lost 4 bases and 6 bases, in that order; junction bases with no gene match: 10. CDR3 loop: CASSSQGGGWAEAFF. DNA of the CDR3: TGTGCCAGCAGCTCACAGGGGGGAGGCTGGGCTGAAGCTTTCTTT.

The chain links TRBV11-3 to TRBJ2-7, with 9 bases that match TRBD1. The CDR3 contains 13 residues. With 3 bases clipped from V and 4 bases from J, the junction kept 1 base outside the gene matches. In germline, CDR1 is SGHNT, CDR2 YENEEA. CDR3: CASSFGQGYEQYF. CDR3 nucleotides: TGTGCCAGCAGCTTTGGACAGGGGTACGAGCAGTACTTC.

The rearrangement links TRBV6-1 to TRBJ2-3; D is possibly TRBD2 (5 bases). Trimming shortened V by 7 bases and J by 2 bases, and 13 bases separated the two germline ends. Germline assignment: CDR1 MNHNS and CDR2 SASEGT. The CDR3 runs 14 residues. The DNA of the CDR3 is TGTGCCAGCACTTCGGGATCGAACACAGATACGCAGTATTTT. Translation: CASTSGSNTDTQYF.

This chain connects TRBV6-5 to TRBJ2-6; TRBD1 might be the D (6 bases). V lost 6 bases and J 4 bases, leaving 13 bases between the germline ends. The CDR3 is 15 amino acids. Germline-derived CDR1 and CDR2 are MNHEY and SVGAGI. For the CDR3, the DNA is TGTGCCAGCAGCCCCAGGGGAATGGGGGCCAACGTCCTGACTTTC. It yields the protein CASSPRGMGANVLTF.

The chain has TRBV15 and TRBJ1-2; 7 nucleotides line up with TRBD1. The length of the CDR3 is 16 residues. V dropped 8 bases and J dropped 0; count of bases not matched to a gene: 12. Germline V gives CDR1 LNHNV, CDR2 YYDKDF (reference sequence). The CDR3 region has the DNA TGTGCCACCGCTCAGGACATTCAGGGGGCTAACTATGGCTACACCTTC. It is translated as CATAQDIQGANYGYTF.

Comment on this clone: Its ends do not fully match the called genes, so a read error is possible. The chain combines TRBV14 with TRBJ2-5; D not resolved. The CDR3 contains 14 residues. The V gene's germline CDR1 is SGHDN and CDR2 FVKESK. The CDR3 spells CASSQSVAQETRYF. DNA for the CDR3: TGTGCCAGCAGCCAATCGGTAGCTCAAGAGACCCGGTACTTC.

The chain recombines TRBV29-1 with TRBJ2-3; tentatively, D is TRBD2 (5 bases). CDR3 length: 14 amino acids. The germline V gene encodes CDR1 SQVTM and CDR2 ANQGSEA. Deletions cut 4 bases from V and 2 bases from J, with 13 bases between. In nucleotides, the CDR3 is TGCAGCGTTGGAGCGGTGAGCACCACAGATACGCAGTATTTT. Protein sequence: CSVGAVSTTDTQYF.

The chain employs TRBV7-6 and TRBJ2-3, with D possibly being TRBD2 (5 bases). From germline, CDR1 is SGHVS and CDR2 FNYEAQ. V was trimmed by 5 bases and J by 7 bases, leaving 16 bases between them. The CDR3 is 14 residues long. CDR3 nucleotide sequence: TGTGCCAGCAGCCCCCGGTGGGAGCGAAATACGCAGTATTTT. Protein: CASSPRWERNTQYF. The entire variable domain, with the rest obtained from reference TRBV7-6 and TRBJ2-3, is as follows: GAGVSQSPRYKVTKRGQDVALRCDPISGHVSLYWYRQALGQGPEFLTYFNYEAQQDKSGLPNDRFSAERPEGSISTLTIQRTEQRDSAMYRCASSPRWERNTQYFGPGTRLTVL.

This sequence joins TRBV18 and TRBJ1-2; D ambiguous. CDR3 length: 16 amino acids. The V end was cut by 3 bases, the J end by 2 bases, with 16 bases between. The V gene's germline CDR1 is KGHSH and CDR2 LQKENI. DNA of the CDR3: TGTGCCAGCTCACCCTTGCCCTCTTTAGTGAACTATGGCTACACCTTC. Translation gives CASSPLPSLVNYGYTF.

Here the CDR3 DNA reads TGTGCCAGCTCACCCGAGGTAGCGAGCTCCTACGAGCAGTACTTC. Translating it yields CASSPEVASSYEQYF. The chain combines TRBV18 with TRBJ2-7; TRBD2 might be the D (5 bases). Germline V gene lookup returns CDR1 KGHSH and CDR2 LQKENI. V was shortened by 3 bases and J by 0 bases, with 12 bases between the two germline ends. This CDR3 has 15 residues.

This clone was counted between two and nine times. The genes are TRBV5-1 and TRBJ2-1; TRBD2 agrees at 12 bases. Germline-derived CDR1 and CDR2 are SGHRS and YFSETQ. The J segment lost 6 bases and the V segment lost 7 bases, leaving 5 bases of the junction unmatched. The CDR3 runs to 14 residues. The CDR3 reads CASAGTSGPNEQFF. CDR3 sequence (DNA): TGCGCCAGCGCCGGGACTAGCGGGCCCAATGAGCAGTTCTTC.

In DNA form, the CDR3 reads TGTGCCAGCAGCGTAGGCGGGAGCTTTGGCTCCTACAATGAGCAGTTCTTC. Its translation: CASSVGGSFGSYNEQFF. The V call is TRBV9, the J call TRBJ2-1; 7 nucleotides line up with TRBD2. V lost 0 bases to trimming and J lost 0 bases; unmatched junction nucleotides: 6. CDR3 length: 17 amino acids. Germline V gene sequence: CDR1 SGDLS, CDR2 YYNGEE.

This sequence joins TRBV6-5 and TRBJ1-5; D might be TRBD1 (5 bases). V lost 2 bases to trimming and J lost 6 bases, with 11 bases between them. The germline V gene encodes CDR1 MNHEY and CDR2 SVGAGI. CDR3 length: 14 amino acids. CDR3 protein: CASSYRGSSQPQHF. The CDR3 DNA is TGTGCCAGCAGTTACCGGGGGTCGAGTCAGCCCCAGCATTTT.

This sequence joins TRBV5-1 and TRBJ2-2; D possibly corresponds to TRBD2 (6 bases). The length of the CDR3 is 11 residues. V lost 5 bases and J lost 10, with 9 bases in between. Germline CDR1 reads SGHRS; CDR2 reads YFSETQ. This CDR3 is CASRGEVELFF. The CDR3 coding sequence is TGCGCCAGCAGGGGGGAGGTGGAGCTGTTTTTT.

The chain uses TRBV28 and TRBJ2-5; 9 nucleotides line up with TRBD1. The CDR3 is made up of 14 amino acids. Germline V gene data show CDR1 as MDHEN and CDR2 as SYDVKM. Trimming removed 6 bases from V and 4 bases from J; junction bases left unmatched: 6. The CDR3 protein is CASSAQGARETQYF. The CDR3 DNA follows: TGTGCCAGCAGCGCACAGGGGGCACGAGAGACCCAGTACTTC.

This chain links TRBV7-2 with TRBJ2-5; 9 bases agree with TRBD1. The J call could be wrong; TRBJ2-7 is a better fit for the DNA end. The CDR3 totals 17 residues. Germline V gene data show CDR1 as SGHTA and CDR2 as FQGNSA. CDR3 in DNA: TGTGCCAGCAGCTTAGCGGGGGGAGGGACAGGGCCCTACGAGCAGTACTTC. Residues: CASSLAGGGTGPYEQYF.

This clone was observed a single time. The CDR3 coding sequence is TGTGCCAGCAGCCCCCTAGCGGGGGGGCCTTATGAGCAGTTCTTC. It is translated as CASSPLAGGPYEQFF. The chain employs TRBV7-8 and TRBJ2-1, with 12 bases lining up with TRBD2. The CDR3 loop spans 15 amino acids. In germline, CDR1 is SGHVS, CDR2 FQNEAQ. Trimming took 5 bases from V and 8 from J; bases not matched to a gene: 7.

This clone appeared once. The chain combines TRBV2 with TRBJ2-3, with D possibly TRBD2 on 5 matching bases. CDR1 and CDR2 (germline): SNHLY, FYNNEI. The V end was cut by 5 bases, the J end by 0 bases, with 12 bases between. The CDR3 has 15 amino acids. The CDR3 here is CASSRERPSTDTQYF. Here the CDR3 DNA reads TGTGCCAGCAGTAGAGAGCGGCCTAGCACAGATACGCAGTATTTT.

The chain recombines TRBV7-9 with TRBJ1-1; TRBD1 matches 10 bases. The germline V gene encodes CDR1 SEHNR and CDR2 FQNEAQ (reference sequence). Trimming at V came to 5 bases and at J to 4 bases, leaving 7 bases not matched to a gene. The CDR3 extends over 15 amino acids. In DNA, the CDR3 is TGTGCCAGCAGCCCCCGGACAGGGGGAGGCACTGAAGCTTTCTTT. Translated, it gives CASSPRTGGGTEAFF.

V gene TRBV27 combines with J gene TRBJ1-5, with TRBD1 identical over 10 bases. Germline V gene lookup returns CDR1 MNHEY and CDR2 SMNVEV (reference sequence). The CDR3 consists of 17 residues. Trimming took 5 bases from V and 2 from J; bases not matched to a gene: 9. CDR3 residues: CASSPRTGGMGNQPQHF. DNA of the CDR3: TGTGCCAGCAGTCCCCGGACAGGGGGAATGGGCAATCAGCCCCAGCATTTT.

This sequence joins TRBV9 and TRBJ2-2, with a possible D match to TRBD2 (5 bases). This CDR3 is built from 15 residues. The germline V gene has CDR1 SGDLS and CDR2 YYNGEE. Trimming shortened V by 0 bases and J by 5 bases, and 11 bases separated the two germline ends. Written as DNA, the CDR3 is TGTGCCAGCAGCGTAGGGGCCCCGGGAACCGGGGAGCTGTTTTTT. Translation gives CASSVGAPGTGELFF. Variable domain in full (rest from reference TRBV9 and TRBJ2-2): DSGVTQTPKHLITATGQRVTLRCSPRSGDLSVYWYQQSLDQGLQFLIQYYNGEERAKGNILERFSAQQFPDLHSELNLSSLELGDSALYFCASSVGAPGTGELFFGEGSRLTVL.

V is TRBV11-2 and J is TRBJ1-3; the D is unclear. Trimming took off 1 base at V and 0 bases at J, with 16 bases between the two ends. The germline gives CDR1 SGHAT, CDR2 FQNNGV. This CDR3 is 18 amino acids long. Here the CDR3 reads CASSLGARLMSSGNTIYF. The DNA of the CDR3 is TGTGCCAGCAGCTTAGGCGCCAGACTTATGAGCTCTGGAAACACCATATATTTT.

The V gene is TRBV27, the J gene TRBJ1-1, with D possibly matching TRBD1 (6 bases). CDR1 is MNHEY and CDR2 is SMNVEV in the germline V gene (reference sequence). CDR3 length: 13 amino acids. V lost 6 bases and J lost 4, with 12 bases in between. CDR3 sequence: CASSRGWGTEAFF. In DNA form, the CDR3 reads TGTGCCAGCAGCAGGGGTTGGGGCACTGAAGCTTTCTTT.

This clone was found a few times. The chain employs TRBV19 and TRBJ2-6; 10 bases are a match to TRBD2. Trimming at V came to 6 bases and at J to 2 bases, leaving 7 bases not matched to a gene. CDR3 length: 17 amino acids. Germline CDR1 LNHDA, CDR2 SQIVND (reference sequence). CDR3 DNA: TGTGCCAGTAGGACGGCTAGCGGGAGCCCTGGGGCCAACGTCCTGACTTTC. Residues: CASRTASGSPGANVLTF.

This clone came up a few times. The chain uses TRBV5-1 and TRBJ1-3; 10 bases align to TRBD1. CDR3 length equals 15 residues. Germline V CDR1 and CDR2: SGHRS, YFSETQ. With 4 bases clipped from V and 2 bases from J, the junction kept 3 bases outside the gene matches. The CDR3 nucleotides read TGCGCCAGCAGCACGGGACAGGGGACTGGAAACACCATATATTTT. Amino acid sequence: CASSTGQGTGNTIYF.

CDR3 bases: TGTGCCAGCAGCTTAGCGTCTAACTACGAGCAGTACTTC. The encoded protein is CASSLASNYEQYF. The chain is built from TRBV7-2 and TRBJ2-7, with D unresolved. V lost 0 bases and J lost 3, with 6 bases in between. The CDR3 covers 13 residues. Germline V gives CDR1 SGHTA, CDR2 FQGNSA. Full variable domain (missing parts from reference TRBV7-2 and TRBJ2-7): GAGVSQSPSNKVTEKGKDVELRCDPISGHTALYWYRQSLGQGLEFLIYFQGNSAPDKSGLPSDRFSAERTGGSVSTLTIQRTQQEDSAVYLCASSLASNYEQYFGPGTRLTVT.

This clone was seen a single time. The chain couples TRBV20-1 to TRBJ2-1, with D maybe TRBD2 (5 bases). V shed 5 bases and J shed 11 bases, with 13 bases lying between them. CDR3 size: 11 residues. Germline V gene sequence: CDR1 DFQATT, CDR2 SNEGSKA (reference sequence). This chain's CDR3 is CSAPNSGKQFF. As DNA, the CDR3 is TGCAGTGCTCCTAACTCGGGAAAGCAGTTCTTC.

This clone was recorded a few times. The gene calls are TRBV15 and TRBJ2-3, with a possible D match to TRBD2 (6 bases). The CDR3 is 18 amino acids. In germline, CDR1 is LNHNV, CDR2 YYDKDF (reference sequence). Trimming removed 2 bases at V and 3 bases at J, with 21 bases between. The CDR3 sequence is CATSRQIGAGRRTDTQYF. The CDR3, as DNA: TGTGCCACCAGCAGACAGATTGGGGCAGGGAGGAGAACAGATACGCAGTATTTT.